This TCR beta chain was found in a study of T cell responses to AZD1222 COVID-19 vaccine. The protocol was immunoSEQ multiplex PCR, while the TCRdb copy is restricted to in-frame clones and leaves out a portion. The table includes some 110,000 clones, 89% detected once. Findings of the study overall: Receipt of two AZD1222 doses was followed by a rise in Spike-specific TCR breadth and depth. Baseline serostatus was positive in only 5 to 7 AZD1222 recipients.

V gave up 1 base and J gave up 0 bases, with 3 bases separating them. The length of the CDR3 is 13 residues. Germline lookup yields CDR1 LNHDA and CDR2 SQIVND (reference sequence). Only a few counts were recorded for this clone. Its target is unknown. Other DNA sequences within the sample encode an identical CDR3. Sequences were derived from peripheral blood, sampled on day 0 of AZD1222 vaccination. This clonotype was sampled from an adult in good health. The chain carries TRBV19 and TRBJ1-2; D remains ambiguous. DNA of the CDR3: TGTGCCAGTAGTATAGTGGCTAACTATGGCTACACCTTC. It yields the protein CASSIVANYGYTF.